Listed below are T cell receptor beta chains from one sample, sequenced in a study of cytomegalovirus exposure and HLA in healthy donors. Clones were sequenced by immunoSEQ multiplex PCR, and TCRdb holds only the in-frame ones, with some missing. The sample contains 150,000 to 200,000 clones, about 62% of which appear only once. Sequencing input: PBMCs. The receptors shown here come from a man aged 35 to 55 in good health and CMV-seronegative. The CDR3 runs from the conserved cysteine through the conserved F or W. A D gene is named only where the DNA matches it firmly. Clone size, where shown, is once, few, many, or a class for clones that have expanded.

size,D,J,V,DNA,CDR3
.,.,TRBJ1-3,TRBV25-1,TGTGCCAGCAGTGAAGTAGCTGGAAACACCATATATTTT,CASSEVAGNTIYF
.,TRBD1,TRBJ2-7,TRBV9,TGTGCCAGCTCGGGACAGGGTTCCTACGAGCAGTACTTC,CASSGQGSYEQYF
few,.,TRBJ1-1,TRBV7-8,TGTGCCAGCAGCTCCTTAGACACAACTCTGAACACTGAAGCTTTCTTT,CASSSLDTTLNTEAFF
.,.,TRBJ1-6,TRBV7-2,TGTGCCAGCAGCTTATCTCCGGGGACTTATAATTCACCCCTCCACTTT,CASSLSPGTYNSPLHF
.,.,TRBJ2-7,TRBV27,TGTGCCAGCTCAGTTTTCGGGGGTACCGACGAGCAGTACTTC,CASSVFGGTDEQYF
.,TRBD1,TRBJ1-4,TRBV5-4,TGTGCCAGCAGTACGACAGGGGGATTCGAAAAACTGTTTTTT,CASSTTGGFEKLFF
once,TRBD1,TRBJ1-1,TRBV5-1,TGCGCCAGTACCGGGACAGGGGGCCCCCTCACTGAAGCTTTCTTT,CASTGTGGPLTEAFF
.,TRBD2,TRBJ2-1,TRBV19,TGTGCCAGTAGTAAACTAGCGGATCGGAGCTCCTACAATGAGCAGTTCTTC,CASSKLADRSSYNEQFF
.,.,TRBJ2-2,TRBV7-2,TGTGCCAGCAGCTCGAGTAGCCCCGGGGAGCTGTTTTTT,CASSSSSPGELFF
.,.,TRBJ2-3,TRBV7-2,TGTGCCAGCAGCTTAGTCAGCCCGTCGCGGGATACGCAGTATTTT,CASSLVSPSRDTQYF
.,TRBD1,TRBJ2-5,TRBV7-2,TGTGCCAGCAGCCGGGACAGAAAAGAGACCCAGTACTTC,CASSRDRKETQYF
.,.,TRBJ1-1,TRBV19,TGTGCCAGTAGTATATATCCGTCGGGGGGCGTAGGGACTGAAGCTTTCTTT,CASSIYPSGGVGTEAFF
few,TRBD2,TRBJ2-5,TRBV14,TGTGCCAGCAGCCAAGATTTATGGAGCGGGAGGGGTTCCGAGACCCAGTACTTC,CASSQDLWSGRGSETQYF
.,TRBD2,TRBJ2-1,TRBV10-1,TGCGCCAGGGGGATGGGACTAGCGGGGTACAATGAGCAGTTCTTC,CARGMGLAGYNEQFF
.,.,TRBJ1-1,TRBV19,TGTGCCAGTAGCACCCCGGGATTGCGCGCTGAAGCTTTCTTT,CASSTPGLRAEAFF
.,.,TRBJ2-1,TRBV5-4,TGTGCCAGCAGCTTGGGCCCGGGAACCTACAATGAGCAGTTCTTC,CASSLGPGTYNEQFF
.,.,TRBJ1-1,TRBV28,TGTGCCAGCAGTTTAGCAGGGATTGTTAGGACTGAAGCTTTCTTT,CASSLAGIVRTEAFF
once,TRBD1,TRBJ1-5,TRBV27,TGTGCCAGCAGTCTCCGCGGGACAGGGGATGGTCAGCCCCAGCATTTT,CASSLRGTGDGQPQHF
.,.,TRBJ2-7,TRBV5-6,TGTGCCAGCACCTCCGGGGGGCCGGTTTCCTACGAGCAGTACTTC,CASTSGGPVSYEQYF
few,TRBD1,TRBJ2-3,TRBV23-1,TGCGCCAGCAGTCAACGACAGGGGATATGGACAGATACGCAGTATTTT,CASSQRQGIWTDTQYF
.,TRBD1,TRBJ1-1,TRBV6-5,TGTGCCAGCAGCGAACAGGGGACTGAAGCTTTCTTT,CASSEQGTEAFF
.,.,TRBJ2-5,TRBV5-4,TGTGCCAGCAGCATAGACTTACAAGAGACCCAGTACTTC,CASSIDLQETQYF
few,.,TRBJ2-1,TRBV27,TGTGCCAGCAGTTTATACTACTCCAATGAGCAGTTCTTC,CASSLYYSNEQFF
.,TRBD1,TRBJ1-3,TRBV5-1,TGCGCCAGCAGCACAGGGGGTTCTGGAAACACCATATATTTT,CASSTGGSGNTIYF
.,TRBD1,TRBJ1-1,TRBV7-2,TGTGCCAGCAGCTTACAGGGACAGGGGGGGACTGAAGCTTTCTTT,CASSLQGQGGTEAFF
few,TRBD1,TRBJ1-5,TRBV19,TGTGCCAGTACCCGGACAGGGAATAGCGGTCAGCCCCAGCATTTT,CASTRTGNSGQPQHF
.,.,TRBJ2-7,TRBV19,TGTGCCAGTAGTGGGCCCTACGAGCAGTACTTC,CASSGPYEQYF
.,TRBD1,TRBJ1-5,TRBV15,TGTGCCACCAGCAGGGATTGGACAGGGGGCTTGGCTCAGCCCCAGCATTTT,CATSRDWTGGLAQPQHF
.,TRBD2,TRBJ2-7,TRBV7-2,TGTGCCAGCAGCTTAAGGGGCGGGGGCTACGAGCAGTACTTC,CASSLRGGGYEQYF
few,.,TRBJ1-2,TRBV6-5,TGTGCCAGCAGTTACTCAACGGGAAGAAGCTATGGCTACACCTTC,CASSYSTGRSYGYTF
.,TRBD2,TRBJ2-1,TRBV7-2,TGTGCCAGCAGCCGAGCGGGAGTGGGGTTCGATGAGCAGTTCTTC,CASSRAGVGFDEQFF
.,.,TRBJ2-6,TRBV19,TGTGCCAGTAGTGCCAAGGGGGCTGGGGCCAACGTCCTGACTTTC,CASSAKGAGANVLTF
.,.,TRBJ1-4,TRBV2,TGTGCCAGCAGTGAACATAGCGGGACACCGAATGAAAAACTGTTTTTT,CASSEHSGTPNEKLFF
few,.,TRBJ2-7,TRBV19,TGTGCCAGTAGTCGTACAGCAAACTCCGACTACGAGCAGTACTTC,CASSRTANSDYEQYF
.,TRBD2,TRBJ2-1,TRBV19,TGTGCCAGTAGTTCACCGGGACTAGAGAATGAGCAGTTCTTC,CASSSPGLENEQFF
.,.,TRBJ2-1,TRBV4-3,TGCGCCAGCAGCGGCGGCGGAAACAATGAGCAGTTCTTC,CASSGGGNNEQFF
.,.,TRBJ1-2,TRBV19,TGTGCCACCAAGTCCCCCACCAACAGAAACTATGGCTACACCTTC,CATKSPTNRNYGYTF
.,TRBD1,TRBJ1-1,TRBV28,TGTGCCAGCTGCCCCCCGGGGACAGGGATCGCTGAAGCTTTCTTT,CASCPPGTGIAEAFF
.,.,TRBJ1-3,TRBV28,TGTGCCAGCAGTTTATCGCAGGGGAGGGTCGGAAACACCATATATTTT,CASSLSQGRVGNTIYF
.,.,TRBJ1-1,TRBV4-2,TGTGCCAGCAGCCAAGACGGTCCGTATGAAGCTTTCTTT,CASSQDGPYEAFF
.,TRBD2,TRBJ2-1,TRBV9,TGTGCCAGCAGCGCGCGGGGGAGCCTGGGGCAGTTCTTC,CASSARGSLGQFF
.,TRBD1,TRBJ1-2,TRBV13,TGTGCCAGCAGCCTCAAGCCGACAGGGCTTGGTGGTCAGAGCTACACCTTC,CASSLKPTGLGGQSYTF
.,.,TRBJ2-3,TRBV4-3,TGCGCCAGCAGCCAAGACTTCCCCAGTGCGCAGTATTTT,CASSQDFPSAQYF
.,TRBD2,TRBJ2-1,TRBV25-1,TGTGCCAGCAGTGACCTCCCCCGGGCCAGCGGGAGAGGGGGTGAGCAGTTCTTC,CASSDLPRASGRGGEQFF
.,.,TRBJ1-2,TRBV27,TGTGCCAGCAGTCTACTAAGCCAGAGGAACTATGGCTACACCTTC,CASSLLSQRNYGYTF
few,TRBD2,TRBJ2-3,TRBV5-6,TGTGCCAGCAGCTTGGGAGCGGGGGACGTGTATACGCAGTATTTT,CASSLGAGDVYTQYF
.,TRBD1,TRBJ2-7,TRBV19,TGTGCCAGTAGTATCGGGACAGGGGCCTACGAGCAGTACTTC,CASSIGTGAYEQYF
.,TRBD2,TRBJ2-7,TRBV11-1,TGTGCCAGCAGCTTAGGGACTAGCGGGAGGGCCTCCTACGAGCAGTACTTC,CASSLGTSGRASYEQYF
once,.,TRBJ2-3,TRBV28,TGTGCCAGCAAGGACGAACTAGGAGATACGCAGTATTTT,CASKDELGDTQYF
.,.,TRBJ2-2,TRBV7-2,TGTGCCAGCAGCTTAGTACTAGCAAGCACCGGGGAGCTGTTTTTT,CASSLVLASTGELFF
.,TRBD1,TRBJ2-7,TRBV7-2,TGTGCCAGCAGCTTACGGTTCAGGGGGCCTTACGAGCAGTACTTC,CASSLRFRGPYEQYF
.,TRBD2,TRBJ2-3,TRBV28,TGTGCCAGCAGTTTTAAAGCGGGGGGGGCAGATACGCAGTATTTT,CASSFKAGGADTQYF
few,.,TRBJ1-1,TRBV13,TGTGCCAGCAGCCGGACACTGAACACTGAAGCTTTCTTT,CASSRTLNTEAFF
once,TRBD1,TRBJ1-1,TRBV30,TGTGCCTGCGACAGGGGGCAAGGAACTGAAGCTTTCTTT,CACDRGQGTEAFF
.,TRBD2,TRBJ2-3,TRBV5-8,TGTGCCAGCAGCTCACGACTAGCGGGGAGCACAGATACGCAGTATTTT,CASSSRLAGSTDTQYF